This T cell receptor beta chain was documented in a study of OX40 agonist ivuxolimab in advanced cancers. Whole-study findings and limits: Both blood CD4+ and CD8+ T cells showed clonal growth by week 6 at 0.1 to 3.0 mg/kg.

Germline loops: CDR1 MGHRA, CDR2 YSYEKL. Trimming took 1 base from V and 8 from J; bases not matched to a gene: 6. This CDR3 is built from 14 residues. Produced via immunoSEQ multiplex PCR; TCRdb's table is partial and in-frame only. The sample records 87,000 or so clones, more than 75% being singletons. In the case of this clone: Its antigen is as yet unknown.

This chain joins TRBV4-1 and TRBJ1-2; TRBD1 matches at 8 bases. The sequenced sample was CD4+ or CD8+ T cells sorted from blood, obtained in a trial of the OX40 agonist ivuxolimab. This clonotype was sampled from an adult with an advanced solid tumor such as melanoma, head and neck, liver or kidney cancer. The CDR3 DNA reads as TGCGCCAGCAGCCAAGCCGGGACAGGAAGGGGCTACACCTTC. Its protein is CASSQAGTGRGYTF.